This TCR beta chain was obtained from a study of cytomegalovirus exposure and HLA in healthy donors. Study-wide points: When presence/absence was analysed, sequencing depth was taken to be roughly uniform across donors. Earlier analysis looked at TCR beta V segments, and most were productive about 87% or about 30% of the time. Later genetic work tied a missense DCLRE1C variant to beta-chain V and J trimming.

This CDR3 contains 14 residues. V was cut by 1 base and J by 3 bases, with 10 bases left in between. CDR1 and CDR2 from the germline V gene are MNHNS and SASEGT. As regards this clone: Antigen specificity is unknown.

Amplification used 60 Vbeta primers and 13 Jbeta primers. Profiled with immunoSEQ multiplex PCR; TCRdb holds only in-frame clones, not every one. Counted here are over 50,000 clones, around 75% occurring once; the ten biggest clones make up roughly 50%. The sequence was collected from a man over 45 in good health and CMV-seropositive. The chain recombines TRBV6-1 with TRBJ2-7; a weak D match, TRBD2 (6 bases). Material for sequencing was PBMCs. This CDR3 is CASSEVEGIYEQYF. CDR3 nucleotide sequence: TGTGCCAGCAGTGAAGTGGAGGGGATCTACGAGCAGTACTTC.